A single sample gave rise to the 22 T cell receptor beta chains below, sequenced in a study of cytomegalovirus exposure and HLA in healthy donors. PCR employed 60 Vbeta and 13 Jbeta primers. The data were produced by immunoSEQ multiplex PCR, yet TCRdb's version contains in-frame clones alone and is incomplete. The sample contains about 160,000 clones, around 60% of which appear only once. The specimen sequenced was PBMCs. The source of these receptors is a woman in her sixties or seventies in good health and CMV-seropositive.

The V and J genes are TRBV5-6 and TRBJ1-1; 8 bases are a match to TRBD1. This CDR3 region has 13 residues. With 4 bases clipped from V and 8 bases from J, the junction kept 7 bases outside the gene matches. Germline loops: CDR1 SGHDT, CDR2 YYEEEE. CDR3 DNA sequence: TGTGCCAGCAGCCGGGACAGGCGGCAGGAAGCTTTCTTT. Translating gives CASSRDRRQEAFF.

This clone was recorded a few times. This chain uses TRBV7-2 with TRBJ2-7; 8 bases are a match to TRBD1. This CDR3 is 14 amino acids long. Trimming at V came to 4 bases and at J to 2 bases, leaving 4 bases not matched to a gene. Germline CDR1 is SGHTA and CDR2 is FQGNSA. The CDR3 loop is CASSSGQGPYEQYF. The CDR3 region has the DNA TGTGCCAGCAGCTCCGGACAGGGCCCCTACGAGCAGTACTTC. The full variable domain, rest sourced from reference TRBV7-2 and TRBJ2-7, is GAGVSQSPSNKVTEKGKDVELRCDPISGHTALYWYRQSLGQGLEFLIYFQGNSAPDKSGLPSDRFSAERTGGSVSTLTIQRTQQEDSAVYLCASSSGQGPYEQYFGPGTRLTVT.

The chain has TRBV9 and TRBJ2-5; 12 bases are a match to TRBD2. CDR3 length: 15 residues. V was pared by 4 bases and J by 5 bases, with 6 bases of the junction left unmatched. CDR1 is SGDLS and CDR2 is YYNGEE in the germline V gene. The CDR3 coding sequence is TGTGCCAGCAGCCCTAGCGGGAGGGTAGGGGAGACCCAGTACTTC. This sequence encodes CASSPSGRVGETQYF.

This chain links TRBV27 with TRBJ1-1, with D uncertain. The CDR3 length is 17 residues. Looked up from germline, CDR1 is MNHEY and CDR2 is SMNVEV (reference sequence). Trimming left V 1 base short and J 4 bases short, with 19 bases between. The CDR3 sequence is CASSLWYPTTPATEAFF. Here the CDR3 DNA reads TGTGCCAGCAGTTTATGGTATCCGACAACCCCTGCCACTGAAGCTTTCTTT.

The table lists this clone with a count of one. The gene calls are TRBV4-1 and TRBJ2-2; the D gene is possibly TRBD1 (6 bases). The CDR3 contains 15 residues. CDR1 is MGHRA, CDR2 YSYEKL, per germline. Trimming left V 4 bases short and J 6 bases short, with 15 bases between. The CDR3 DNA is TGCGCCAGCAGCCGGGACACCGGATTTTCCGGGGAGCTGTTTTTT. Its translation: CASSRDTGFSGELFF.

Only a few counts were recorded for this clone. The J gene is TRBJ2-1, the V gene TRBV18; D gene unclear. The CDR3 has 13 amino acids. The V gene lost 3 bases and the J gene lost 3 bases, with 6 bases spanning the gap. Germline CDR1 reads KGHSH; CDR2 reads LQKENI. As DNA, the CDR3 is TGTGCCAGCTCACCGGAGTTCTACAATGAGCAGTTCTTC. Amino acid sequence: CASSPEFYNEQFF.

The rearrangement uses TRBV4-2 and TRBJ2-7, with 8 positions matching TRBD2. CDR3 length equals 18 residues. V dropped 0 bases and J dropped 6; count of bases not matched to a gene: 16. CDR1 LGHNA and CDR2 YNFKEQ come from the germline V gene. CDR3 protein: CASSQDYPTGGPPFEQYF. CDR3 bases: TGTGCCAGCAGCCAAGATTATCCAACGGGAGGGCCCCCCTTCGAGCAGTACTTC.

This sequence joins TRBV11-2 and TRBJ1-5; 11 nucleotides agree with TRBD1. CDR1 SGHAT and CDR2 FQNNGV come from the germline V gene. There are 15 residues in the CDR3. J gave up 7 bases and V 4 bases, and 6 bases lay outside the gene matches. CDR3 residues: CASSWDRGIGQPQHF. In DNA form, the CDR3 reads TGTGCCAGCAGCTGGGACAGGGGGATCGGGCAGCCCCAGCATTTT. Combining the CDR3 with reference TRBV11-2 and TRBJ1-5 gives the whole variable domain EAGVAQSPRYKIIEKRQSVAFWCNPISGHATLYWYQQILGQGPKLLIQFQNNGVVDDSQLPKDRFSAERLKGVDSTLKIQPAKLEDSAVYLCASSWDRGIGQPQHFGDGTRLSIL.

The gene calls are TRBV6-5 and TRBJ1-2; perhaps TRBD1 as D (6 bases). This CDR3 is 14 amino acids long. Trimming left V 5 bases short and J 3 bases short, with 13 bases between. Germline V CDR1 and CDR2: MNHEY, SVGAGI. In DNA, the CDR3 is TGTGCCAGCAGTCCCGGCGGGGGGCACTATGGCTACACCTTC. This translates into CASSPGGGHYGYTF.

The chain has TRBV15 and TRBJ1-2, with D unclear. The CDR3 extends over 11 amino acids. In germline, CDR1 is LNHNV, CDR2 YYDKDF (reference sequence). V lost 4 bases and J lost 8, with 8 bases in between. CDR3 DNA: TGTGCCACCAGCAAGGCGGGGGGCTACACCTTC. Translating gives CATSKAGGYTF. Filled out from reference TRBV15 and TRBJ1-2, the complete variable domain reads DAMVIQNPRYQVTQFGKPVTLSCSQTLNHNVMYWYQQKSSQAPKLLFHYYDKDFNNEADTPDNFQSRRPNTSFCFLDIRSPGLGDTAMYLCATSKAGGYTFGSGTRLTVV.

The chain joins TRBV27 to TRBJ2-1; 10 bases match TRBD1. V lost 3 bases, J lost 8 bases, and 7 bases stayed unmatched. CDR1 is MNHEY and CDR2 is SMNVEV in the germline V gene (reference sequence). The CDR3 runs to 15 residues. The CDR3 sequence is CASSFRTGGADEQFF. CDR3 DNA: TGTGCCAGCAGTTTCAGGACAGGGGGGGCTGATGAGCAGTTCTTC.

The rearrangement joins TRBV29-1 to TRBJ2-5; tentatively, D is TRBD2 (5 bases). The germline V and J ends were trimmed by 7 bases and 4 bases, with 16 bases remaining between them. CDR3 length: 13 amino acids. Germline values: CDR1 SQVTM, CDR2 ANQGSEA. CDR3 residues: CSGITGLGETQYF. The CDR3 nucleotides read TGCAGCGGGATTACGGGGTTGGGAGAGACCCAGTACTTC.

The chain couples TRBV29-1 to TRBJ2-1, with TRBD2 matching 11 bases. Germline V gene lookup returns CDR1 SQVTM and CDR2 ANQGSEA. The CDR3 totals 15 residues. J was trimmed by 7 bases and V by 4 bases; bases with no gene match: 9. In DNA form, the CDR3 reads TGCAGCGTTGGGCTAGCGGGAGGCCTTTGGAATGAGCAGTTCTTC. Protein product: CSVGLAGGLWNEQFF.

The rearrangement uses TRBV15 and TRBJ2-1; 8 nucleotides agree with TRBD1. CDR1 is LNHNV, CDR2 YYDKDF, per germline (reference sequence). The CDR3 loop spans 17 amino acids. After removal of 4 bases from V and 0 bases from J, the junction contained 8 bases not matched to a gene. The CDR3 reads CATSNRMGTGSYNEQFF. As DNA, the CDR3 is TGTGCCACCAGCAACCGCATGGGGACAGGCTCCTACAATGAGCAGTTCTTC.

This chain connects TRBV7-2 to TRBJ2-1; tentatively, D is TRBD2 (6 bases). Germline CDR1 SGHTA, CDR2 FQGNSA. Trimming shortened V by 3 bases and J by 4 bases, and 10 bases separated the two germline ends. The CDR3 sequence is 14 residues long. CDR3 nucleotides: TGTGCCAGCAGCTTCCGCGGGGAGTACAATGAGCAGTTCTTC. Translated: CASSFRGEYNEQFF.

V and J are TRBV5-6 and TRBJ2-5, with 8 bases lining up with TRBD1. CDR3 size: 16 residues. After removal of 4 bases from V and 2 bases from J, the junction contained 10 bases not matched to a gene. Germline V gene lookup returns CDR1 SGHDT and CDR2 YYEEEE. The CDR3 loop reads CASSAGTGGIQETQYF. In DNA, the CDR3 is TGTGCCAGCAGCGCTGGGACAGGAGGTATTCAAGAGACCCAGTACTTC.

This clone has more than one count but fewer than ten. The gene calls are TRBV5-4 and TRBJ2-2; tentative D call: TRBD2 (6 bases). Germline assignment: CDR1 SGHNT and CDR2 YYREEE (reference sequence). Trimming left V 5 bases short and J 3 bases short, with 11 bases between. The CDR3 loop spans 14 amino acids. CDR3 DNA sequence: TGTGCCAGCAGGATGGTAGCGGACACCGGGGAGCTGTTTTTT. This sequence encodes CASRMVADTGELFF.

V gene TRBV5-1 combines with J gene TRBJ1-1; D is uncertain. Germline V gene data show CDR1 as SGHRS and CDR2 as YFSETQ. V lost 9 bases and J 1 base, leaving 13 bases between the germline ends. CDR3 length: 13 amino acids. CDR3 DNA: TGCGCCACCAGAAAACAGCAGAACACTGAAGCTTTCTTT. It codes for CATRKQQNTEAFF.

This clone was observed a handful of times. The chain links TRBV9 to TRBJ1-2; 9 nucleotides align to TRBD1. The V and J ends lost 2 bases and 3 bases, in that order; junction bases with no gene match: 5. The CDR3 spans 15 residues. Germline V CDR1 and CDR2: SGDLS, YYNGEE. CDR3 loop: CASSVGTGLDYGYTF. CDR3 coding DNA: TGTGCCAGCAGCGTGGGGACAGGGCTTGACTATGGCTACACCTTC.

The CDR3 spells CASSSGQGLSGNTIYF. CDR3 DNA sequence: TGTGCCAGCAGCTCCGGACAGGGACTCTCTGGAAACACCATATATTTT. This chain connects TRBV9 to TRBJ1-3; 8 bases map to TRBD1. Germline V gene sequence: CDR1 SGDLS, CDR2 YYNGEE. The CDR3 is 16 residues long. J was trimmed by 0 bases and V by 4 bases; bases with no gene match: 6. Supplemented by reference TRBV9 and TRBJ1-3, the full variable domain reads DSGVTQTPKHLITATGQRVTLRCSPRSGDLSVYWYQQSLDQGLQFLIQYYNGEERAKGNILERFSAQQFPDLHSELNLSSLELGDSALYFCASSSGQGLSGNTIYFGEGSWLTVV.

The V gene is TRBV7-3, the J gene TRBJ2-6; no clear D gene. The V gene's germline CDR1 is SGHTA and CDR2 FQGTGA. The V end lost 8 bases, the J end lost 0 bases, and 11 bases lay between the germline ends. There are 15 residues in the CDR3. The CDR3 bases are TGTGCCAGCGAGGCCTCCTACTCTGGGGCCAACGTCCTGACTTTC. Translated: CASEASYSGANVLTF.

The V gene is TRBV2, the J gene TRBJ2-3, with 9 positions matching TRBD2. Per germline, CDR1 SNHLY and CDR2 FYNNEI. The CDR3 has 15 amino acids. V dropped 4 bases and J dropped 3; count of bases not matched to a gene: 5. CDR3 loop: CASSAPAGGTDTQYF. The CDR3 DNA is TGTGCCAGCAGTGCCCCAGCGGGAGGAACAGATACGCAGTATTTT. Full variable domain (remainder filled in from reference TRBV2 and TRBJ2-3): EPEVTQTPSHQVTQMGQEVILRCVPISNHLYFYWYRQILGQKVEFLVSFYNNEISEKSEIFDDQFSVERPDGSNFTLKIRSTKLEDSAMYFCASSAPAGGTDTQYFGPGTRLTVL.